Detailed here is one T cell receptor beta chain. Its matching antigen is unknown. TCRdb's copy holds only in-frame clones and misses some; the assay was immunoSEQ multiplex PCR. The sample includes fewer than 120,000 clones, roughly 95% seen only once; the top ten take about 0.51%. Germline loops: CDR1 SGDLS, CDR2 YYNGEE. Trimming took 9 bases from V and 5 from J, leaving 14 bases between them. The CDR3 loop spans 12 amino acids. These data originate in a study of graft-versus-host responses after intestinal transplantation. General study points: GvH clones were identified in recipient marrow, with some first appearing in ileum or blood.

The origin of this receptor is a human donor who received an intestinal transplant. The sample was unstimulated CD8+ T cells sorted from spleen or lymph node cells, taken before intestinal transplant. This chain joins TRBV9 and TRBJ1-1, with a weak D call TRBD1 (5 bases). This chain's CDR3 is CAIPSGRTEAFF. CDR3 bases: TGTGCCATACCATCAGGGAGGACTGAAGCTTTCTTT.